This TCR beta chain derives from a study of blood T cell repertoires in COVID-19. TCRdb's copy holds only in-frame clones and misses some; the assay was immunoSEQ multiplex PCR. The table lists 55,000 to 65,000 clones, approximately 80% of them singletons. Trimming left V 6 bases short and J 2 bases short, with 4 bases between. The CDR3 is 11 residues long. Germline lookup yields CDR1 SNHLY and CDR2 FYNNEI. This clone was recorded a few times. The V and J genes are TRBV2 and TRBJ1-1; D remains unclear. The source is a man aged 55 to 70 with COVID-19, enrolled during active disease. The material sequenced was peripheral blood. The CDR3 nucleotides read TGTGCCAGCAGAATAAACACTGAAGCTTTCTTT. Protein: CASRINTEAFF.